The 22 T cell receptor beta chains presented below share a single source sample, sequenced in a study of cytomegalovirus exposure and HLA in healthy donors. It was with 60 Vbeta and 13 Jbeta primers that the PCR ran. Method: immunoSEQ multiplex PCR; TCRdb's copy keeps in-frame clones and lacks some. The repertoire holds 60,000 to 75,000 clones, approximately 90% seen once, with about 12% in the top ten. The material sequenced was PBMCs. The receptors stem from a woman in her twenties or thirties in good health and CMV-seropositive.

This rearrangement joins TRBV19 to TRBJ1-2, with D possibly being TRBD1 (5 bases). Per germline, CDR1 LNHDA and CDR2 SQIVND (reference sequence). There are 15 residues in the CDR3. Trimming took 3 bases from V and 5 from J, leaving 16 bases between them. CDR3 bases: TGTGCCAGTAGTATCTCAGGGAACCCGCCTTATGGCTACACCTTC. Translated, it gives CASSISGNPPYGYTF.

This sequence joins TRBV6-4 and TRBJ2-5; TRBD1 matches 9 bases. From germline, CDR1 is MRHNA and CDR2 SNTAGT. The CDR3 is 14 amino acids. Trimming removed 6 bases from V and 5 bases from J; junction bases left unmatched: 7. This CDR3 is CASSPGQGSETQYF. CDR3 bases: TGTGCCAGCAGCCCGGGACAGGGATCCGAGACCCAGTACTTC.

This clone has more than one count but fewer than ten. The genes are TRBV7-2 and TRBJ2-3; D is ambiguous. Germline V gene sequence: CDR1 SGHTA, CDR2 FQGNSA. Trimming took 5 bases from V and 4 from J, leaving 10 bases between them. CDR3 length: 13 residues. The CDR3 nucleotides read TGTGCCAGCAGCCCCGTCGTCGCAGATACGCAGTATTTT. Amino acids: CASSPVVADTQYF.

The chain is built from TRBV2 and TRBJ2-3; D unresolved. Germline assignment: CDR1 SNHLY and CDR2 FYNNEI. The CDR3 runs to 11 residues. V was pared by 7 bases and J by 4 bases, with 6 bases between. The CDR3 sequence: CASIYPDTQYF. The CDR3 nucleotides are TGTGCCAGCATCTATCCAGATACGCAGTATTTT.

V is TRBV15 and J is TRBJ2-5, with TRBD1 matching 7 bases. Germline loops: CDR1 LNHNV, CDR2 YYDKDF (reference sequence). V shed 7 bases, J shed 5 bases, and the junction held 10 bases outside the gene matches. This CDR3 comprises 14 residues. The CDR3 DNA sequence: TGTGCCACCACCGAGGCAGGGGGTGAGGAGACCCAGTACTTC. Protein sequence: CATTEAGGEETQYF. Full variable domain (outside the CDR3, taken from reference TRBV15 and TRBJ2-5): DAMVIQNPRYQVTQFGKPVTLSCSQTLNHNVMYWYQQKSSQAPKLLFHYYDKDFNNEADTPDNFQSRRPNTSFCFLDIRSPGLGDTAMYLCATTEAGGEETQYFGPGTRLLVL.

This chain connects TRBV6-5 to TRBJ2-1, with 9 bases matching TRBD2. This CDR3 spans 15 amino acids. CDR1 MNHEY and CDR2 SVGAGI come from the germline V gene. The J segment lost 3 bases and the V segment lost 6 bases, leaving 6 bases of the junction unmatched. Here the CDR3 reads CASSQRSGSYNEQFF. CDR3 in DNA: TGTGCCAGCAGCCAACGTAGCGGGAGCTACAATGAGCAGTTCTTC.

V and J are TRBV11-2 and TRBJ2-1; 7 bases map to TRBD2. V lost 4 bases and J lost 7; bases outside the gene matches: 4. Germline assignment: CDR1 SGHAT and CDR2 FQNNGV. The CDR3 totals 13 residues. The CDR3 is CASSSGTTNEQFF. Written as DNA, the CDR3 is TGTGCCAGCAGCTCTGGGACTACGAATGAGCAGTTCTTC.

V gene TRBV9 combines with J gene TRBJ2-1, with unresolved D. Trimming shortened V by 0 bases and J by 4 bases, and 8 bases separated the two germline ends. Germline CDR1 SGDLS, CDR2 YYNGEE. The CDR3 runs 14 residues. CDR3 in amino acids: CASSVAAYYNEQFF. The DNA for the CDR3 is TGTGCCAGCAGCGTAGCCGCCTATTACAATGAGCAGTTCTTC.

The chain joins TRBV7-9 to TRBJ1-3; 9 positions agree with TRBD1. This CDR3 has 15 residues. Trimming cost V 3 bases and J 0 bases; bases outside gene matches: 0. Germline V lookup: CDR1 SEHNR, CDR2 FQNEAQ (reference sequence). CDR3 nucleotide sequence: TGTGCCAGCAGCTTGACAGGGGGCTCTGGAAACACCATATATTTT. This sequence encodes CASSLTGGSGNTIYF.

The chain carries TRBV5-1 and TRBJ2-1; 10 bases are a match to TRBD2. The V segment lost 2 bases and the J segment 8 bases; nucleotides outside the gene matches: 10. Germline lookup yields CDR1 SGHRS and CDR2 YFSETQ. There are 16 residues in the CDR3. Written as DNA, the CDR3 is TGCGCCAGCAGCTTACAGGTCGCTAGCGGGAGACATGAGCAGTTCTTC. Amino acids: CASSLQVASGRHEQFF.

The rearrangement joins TRBV5-1 to TRBJ2-5, with TRBD1 as a possible D gene (5 bases). The ends were cut back, 1 base at V and 3 bases at J, with 13 bases in the middle. This CDR3 region has 15 residues. Germline CDR1 reads SGHRS; CDR2 reads YFSETQ. The CDR3: CASSLFAGLEETQYF. The CDR3 DNA follows: TGCGCCAGCAGCTTGTTCGCAGGGTTGGAAGAGACCCAGTACTTC.

The chain recombines TRBV27 with TRBJ2-7; D possibly corresponds to TRBD2 (5 bases). This CDR3 comprises 13 residues. V was pared by 3 bases and J by 5 bases, with 11 bases between. Germline lookup yields CDR1 MNHEY and CDR2 SMNVEV (reference sequence). In DNA form, the CDR3 reads TGTGCCAGCAGTTTTCTAGCATCAAACGAGCAGTACTTC. Translation gives CASSFLASNEQYF.

The chain has TRBV10-3 and TRBJ2-1; 7 nucleotides match TRBD2. Germline V CDR1 and CDR2: ENHRY, SYGVKD. The CDR3 is 13 residues long. J was trimmed by 7 bases and V by 8 bases; bases with no gene match: 8. Here the CDR3 reads CAILAGEGNEQFF. The DNA of the CDR3 is TGTGCCATCTTGGCGGGAGAAGGGAATGAGCAGTTCTTC.

V gene TRBV28 combines with J gene TRBJ2-1, with 13 bases that match TRBD2. J lost 4 bases, V lost 3 bases, and 3 bases had no gene match. The CDR3 sequence is 16 residues long. Germline assignment: CDR1 MDHEN and CDR2 SYDVKM. The chain's CDR3 is CASSFTGLAGYNEQFF. CDR3 DNA sequence: TGTGCCAGCAGTTTCACGGGACTAGCGGGATACAATGAGCAGTTCTTC.

This clone was seen a handful of times. V usage is TRBV27 and J usage is TRBJ2-5; 9 nucleotides line up with TRBD2. Matching the DNA end better, TRBJ2-7 makes the J call doubtful. There are 15 residues in the CDR3. Germline CDR1 and CDR2: MNHEY and SMNVEV (reference sequence). The CDR3 loop is CASSLLAGVSNEQYF. DNA for the CDR3: TGTGCCAGCAGTTTATTAGCGGGAGTTAGTAACGAGCAGTACTTC.

This chain joins TRBV5-8 and TRBJ2-2; maybe TRBD1 (5 bases). This CDR3 has 16 residues. V was pared by 2 bases and J by 5 bases, with 16 bases between. Germline loops: CDR1 SGHTS, CDR2 YDEGEE. The CDR3 bases are TGTGCCAGCAGCTTATTGACCCAGGGCGGAACCGGGGAGCTGTTTTTT. Amino acid sequence: CASSLLTQGGTGELFF.

The rearrangement joins TRBV25-1 to TRBJ2-1; D perhaps matches TRBD2 (5 bases). The CDR3 length is 14 residues. V was pared by 7 bases and J by 5 bases, with 15 bases between. CDR1 is MGHDK, CDR2 SYGVNS, per germline. The CDR3 here is CASTDSPKHNEQFF. The DNA for the CDR3 is TGTGCCAGCACGGACTCCCCAAAACACAATGAGCAGTTCTTC.

This chain links TRBV6-4 with TRBJ2-7; tentative D call: TRBD1 (5 bases). The CDR3 extends over 15 amino acids. Between the trimmed V and J ends, which lost 2 bases and 2 bases, there was a span of 13 bases. From germline, CDR1 is MRHNA and CDR2 SNTAGT. The CDR3 reads CASSDKGIVTYEQYF. CDR3 bases: TGTGCCAGCAGTGACAAGGGGATCGTGACCTACGAGCAGTACTTC.

The V call is TRBV11-2, the J call TRBJ2-1; D gene uncertain. The CDR3 runs 11 residues. Germline-derived CDR1 and CDR2 are SGHAT and FQNNGV. Trimming removed 1 base at V and 7 bases at J, with 2 bases between. The CDR3 protein is CASSLANEQFF. Written as DNA, the CDR3 is TGTGCCAGCAGCTTAGCGAATGAGCAGTTCTTC.

The rearrangement uses TRBV29-1 and TRBJ2-1; possibly TRBD1 for D (6 bases). This CDR3 has 15 residues. Between the trimmed V and J ends, which lost 7 bases and 2 bases, there was a span of 18 bases. Germline assignment: CDR1 SQVTM and CDR2 ANQGSEA. The DNA of the CDR3 is TGCAGCGCCTCGATAAGAGGGGGACCCTACAATGAGCAGTTCTTC. Its translation: CSASIRGGPYNEQFF.

The rearrangement uses TRBV27 and TRBJ1-2; a possible D gene is TRBD1 (5 bases). Germline-derived CDR1 and CDR2 are MNHEY and SMNVEV (reference sequence). The CDR3 is made up of 13 amino acids. V was shortened by 6 bases and J by 4 bases, with 12 bases between the two germline ends. CDR3 in amino acids: CASSLTATYGYTF. The CDR3 bases are TGTGCCAGCAGCCTGACAGCCACCTATGGCTACACCTTC.

The chain recombines TRBV7-6 with TRBJ1-1; 7 nucleotides match TRBD1. V gave up 2 bases and J gave up 10 bases; unmatched junction bases: 4. This CDR3 comprises 12 residues. CDR1 SGHVS and CDR2 FNYEAQ come from the germline V gene. The CDR3: CASSLMTGLAFF. In DNA, the CDR3 is TGTGCCAGCAGCTTAATGACAGGGTTAGCTTTCTTT.